A selection of T cell receptor beta chains follows, all from one sample in a study of OX40 agonist ivuxolimab in advanced cancers. Profiling relied on immunoSEQ multiplex PCR, and the TCRdb table lists in-frame clones only, not all of them. The sample has tens of thousands of clones; around 92% are singletons. Specimen: CD4+ or CD8+ T cells sorted from blood, collected in a trial of the OX40 agonist ivuxolimab. These receptors all stem from an adult with an advanced solid tumor such as melanoma, head and neck, liver or kidney cancer. The CDR3 runs from the conserved cysteine through the conserved F or W. Each record gives: V gene, J gene, D gene, clone size, CDR3 DNA, CDR3 protein. D genes are given only for firm matches. Part of the rows lack a size; the others show once, few, many or a class for expanded clones.

>TRBV19|TRBJ1-5|NA|once
TGTGCCAGTACGCTGGACCTCAATCAGCCCCAGCATTTT
CASTLDLNQPQHF
>TRBV4-3|TRBJ2-3|NA|NA
TGCGCCAGCAGCCAACCTCTTGGGGGGTCCACAGATACGCAGTATTTT
CASSQPLGGSTDTQYF
>TRBV5-1|TRBJ2-1|NA|once
TGCGCCAGCAGCCCCTTAGCGGATAGCTCCTACAATGAGCAGTTCTTC
CASSPLADSSYNEQFF
>TRBV7-6|TRBJ2-1|NA|NA
TGTGCCAGCTCCTCGGGGGCCCCCTACAATGAGCAGTTCTTC
CASSSGAPYNEQFF
>TRBV19|TRBJ1-5|NA|NA
TGTGCCAGCCGCGCGCCGAGGGCGGGTGGAAATCAGCCCCAGCATTTT
CASRAPRAGGNQPQHF
>TRBV27|TRBJ2-3|NA|NA
TGTGCCAGCAGTTTATATTTAAGCACAGATACGCAGTATTTT
CASSLYLSTDTQYF
>TRBV27|TRBJ2-6|NA|NA
TGTGCCAGCAGTTTATCTAGCGGCTCTGGGGCCAACGTCCTGACTTTC
CASSLSSGSGANVLTF
>TRBV19|TRBJ1-5|TRBD1|NA
TGTGCCAGTAGACGGACAGGGGGCGGTCAGCCCCAGCATTTT
CASRRTGGGQPQHF
>TRBV7-9|TRBJ1-1|NA|NA
TGTGCCAGCAGCTTAGGGCTAACAGGGTTGGACACTGAAGCTTTCTTT
CASSLGLTGLDTEAFF
>TRBV25-1|TRBJ1-1|NA|NA
TGTGCCAGCAGTGATGAGAGGGCTGAAGCTTTCTTT
CASSDERAEAFF
>TRBV13|TRBJ1-3|TRBD1|NA
TGTGCCAGCAGCGTAAGGACAGGGCATGGAAACACCATATATTTT
CASSVRTGHGNTIYF
>TRBV6-5|TRBJ2-3|NA|NA
TGTGCCAGCAGTTACTCGACATGGTTAGATACGCAGTATTTT
CASSYSTWLDTQYF
>TRBV6-5|TRBJ1-5|NA|NA
TGTGCCAGCAGTCCCAGAGTGGGGGTTAGACAGCCCCAGCATTTT
CASSPRVGVRQPQHF
>TRBV6-9|TRBJ1-5|TRBD1|NA
TGCGCAGGGACAGGGGAATACCATCAGCCCCAGCATTTT
CAGTGEYHQPQHF
>TRBV27|TRBJ1-3|NA|NA
TGTGCCAGCAGAAAAGGGGTCAGCTCTGGAAACACCATATATTTT
CASRKGVSSGNTIYF